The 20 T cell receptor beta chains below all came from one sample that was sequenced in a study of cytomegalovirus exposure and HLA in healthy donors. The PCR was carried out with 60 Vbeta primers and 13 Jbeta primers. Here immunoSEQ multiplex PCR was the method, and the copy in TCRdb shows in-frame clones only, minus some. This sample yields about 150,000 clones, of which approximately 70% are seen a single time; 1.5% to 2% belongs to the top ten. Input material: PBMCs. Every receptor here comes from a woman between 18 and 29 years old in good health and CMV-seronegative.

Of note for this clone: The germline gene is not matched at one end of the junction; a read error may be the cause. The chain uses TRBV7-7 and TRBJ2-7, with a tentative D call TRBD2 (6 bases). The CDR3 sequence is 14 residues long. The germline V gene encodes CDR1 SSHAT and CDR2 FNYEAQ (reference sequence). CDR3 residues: CASSVTSSSYEQYF. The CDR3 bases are TGTGCTAGCAGCGTGACTAGTAGCTCCTACGAGCAGTACTTC.

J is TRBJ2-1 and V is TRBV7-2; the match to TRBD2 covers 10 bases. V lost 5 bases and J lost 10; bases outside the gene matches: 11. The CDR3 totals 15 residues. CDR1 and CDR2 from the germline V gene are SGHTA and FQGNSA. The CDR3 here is CASSPQSGRAGEQFF. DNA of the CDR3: TGTGCCAGCAGCCCCCAAAGCGGGAGGGCCGGGGAGCAGTTCTTC.

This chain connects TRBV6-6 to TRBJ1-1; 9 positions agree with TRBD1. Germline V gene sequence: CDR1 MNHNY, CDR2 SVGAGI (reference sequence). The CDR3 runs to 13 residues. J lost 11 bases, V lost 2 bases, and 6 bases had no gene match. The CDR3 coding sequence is TGTGCCAGCAGTTACGGGACAGGGCTGGTGGCTTTCTTT. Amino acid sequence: CASSYGTGLVAFF.

The CDR3 DNA is TGTGCCAGCAGCAGTACAGGGAATGGAAACACCATATATTTT. Amino acids: CASSSTGNGNTIYF. V and J are TRBV7-9 and TRBJ1-3, with D possibly matching TRBD1 (6 bases). Trimming removed 5 bases from V and 3 bases from J, with 11 bases in between. This CDR3 region has 14 residues. CDR1 and CDR2 (germline): SEHNR, FQNEAQ (reference sequence).

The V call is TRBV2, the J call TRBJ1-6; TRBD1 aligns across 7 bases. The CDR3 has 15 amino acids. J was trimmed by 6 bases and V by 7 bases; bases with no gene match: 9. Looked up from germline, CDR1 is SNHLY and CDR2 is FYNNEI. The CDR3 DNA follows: TGTGCCAGCAAGGATCCGGGACAGTTTAATTCACCCCTCCACTTT. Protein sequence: CASKDPGQFNSPLHF.

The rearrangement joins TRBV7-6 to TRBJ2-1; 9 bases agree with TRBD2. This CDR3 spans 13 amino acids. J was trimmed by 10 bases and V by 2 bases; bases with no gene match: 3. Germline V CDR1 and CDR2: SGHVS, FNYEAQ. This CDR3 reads CASSLWREGEQFF. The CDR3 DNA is TGTGCCAGCAGCTTATGGCGGGAGGGAGAGCAGTTCTTC.

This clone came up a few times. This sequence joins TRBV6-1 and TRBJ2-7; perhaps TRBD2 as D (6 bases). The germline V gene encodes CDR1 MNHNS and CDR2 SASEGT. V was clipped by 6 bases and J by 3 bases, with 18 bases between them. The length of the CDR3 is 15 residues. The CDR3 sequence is CASSEDWGVGYEQYV. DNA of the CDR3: TGTGCCAGCAGCGAGGACTGGGGGGTTGGCTACGAGCAGTACGTC.

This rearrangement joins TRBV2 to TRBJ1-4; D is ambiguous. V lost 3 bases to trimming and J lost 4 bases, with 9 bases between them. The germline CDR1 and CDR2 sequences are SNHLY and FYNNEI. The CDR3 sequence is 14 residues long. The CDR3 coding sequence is TGTGCCAGCAGTGATGGGCAGTTTAATGAAAAACTGTTTTTT. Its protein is CASSDGQFNEKLFF.

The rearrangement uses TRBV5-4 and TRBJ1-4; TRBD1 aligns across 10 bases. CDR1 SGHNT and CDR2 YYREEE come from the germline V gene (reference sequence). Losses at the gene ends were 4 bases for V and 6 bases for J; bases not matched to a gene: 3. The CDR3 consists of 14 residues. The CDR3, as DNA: TGTGCCAGCAGCCCCGGGACAGGGGATGAAAAACTGTTTTTT. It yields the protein CASSPGTGDEKLFF.

The DNA for the CDR3 is TGTGCCAGCAGCCAAGTTTCGAGGGCCGGGGAGCTGTTTTTT. Translated: CASSQVSRAGELFF. The chain is built from TRBV11-2 and TRBJ2-2; perhaps TRBD2 as D (5 bases). This CDR3 spans 14 amino acids. Trimming pared 5 bases from V and 6 bases from J, leaving 13 bases between. The germline gives CDR1 SGHAT, CDR2 FQNNGV.

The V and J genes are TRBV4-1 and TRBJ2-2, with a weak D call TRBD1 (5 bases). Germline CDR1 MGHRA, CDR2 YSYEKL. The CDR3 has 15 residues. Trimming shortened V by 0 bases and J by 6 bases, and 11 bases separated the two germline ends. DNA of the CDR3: TGCGCCAGCAGCCAAGAGCAGGGCCACCCCGGGGAGCTGTTTTTT. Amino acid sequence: CASSQEQGHPGELFF.

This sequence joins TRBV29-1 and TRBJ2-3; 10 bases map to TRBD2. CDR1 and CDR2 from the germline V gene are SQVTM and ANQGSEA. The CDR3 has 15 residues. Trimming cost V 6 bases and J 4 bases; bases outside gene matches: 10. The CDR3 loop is CSVAEVAGGSDTQYF. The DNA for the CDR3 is TGCAGCGTGGCCGAGGTAGCGGGAGGATCAGATACGCAGTATTTT.

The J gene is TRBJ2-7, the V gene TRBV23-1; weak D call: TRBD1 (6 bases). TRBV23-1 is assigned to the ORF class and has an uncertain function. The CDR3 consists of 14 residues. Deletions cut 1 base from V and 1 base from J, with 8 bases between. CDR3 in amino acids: CASSQLGGSYEQYF. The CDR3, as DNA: TGCGCCAGCAGTCAATTAGGGGGTTCCTACGAGCAGTACTTC.

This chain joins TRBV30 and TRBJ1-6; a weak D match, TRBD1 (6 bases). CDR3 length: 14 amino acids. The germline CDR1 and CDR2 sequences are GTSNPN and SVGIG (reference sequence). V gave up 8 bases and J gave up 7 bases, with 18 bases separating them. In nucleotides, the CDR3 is TGTGCCGGGGCCCAGGGGTCAGGGAATTCACCCCTCCACTTT. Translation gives CAGAQGSGNSPLHF. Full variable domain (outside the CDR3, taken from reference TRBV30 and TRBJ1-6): SQTIHQWPATLVQPVGSPLSLECTVEGTSNPNLYWYRQAAGRGLQLLFYSVGIGQISSEVPQNLSASRPQDRQFILSSKKLLLSDSGFYLCAGAQGSGNSPLHFGNGTRLTVT.

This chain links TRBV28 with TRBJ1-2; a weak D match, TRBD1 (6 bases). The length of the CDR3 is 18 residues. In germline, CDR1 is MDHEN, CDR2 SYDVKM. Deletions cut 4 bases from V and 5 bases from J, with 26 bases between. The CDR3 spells CASSSPSLPSGQTYGYTF. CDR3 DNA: TGTGCCAGCAGTTCCCCTTCTTTACCCTCTGGACAGACTTATGGCTACACCTTC.

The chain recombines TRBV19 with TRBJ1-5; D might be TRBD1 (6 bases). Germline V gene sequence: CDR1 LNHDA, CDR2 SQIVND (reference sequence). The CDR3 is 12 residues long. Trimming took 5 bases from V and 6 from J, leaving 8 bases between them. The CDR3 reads CASSYRAQPQHF. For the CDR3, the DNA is TGTGCCAGTAGTTACAGGGCTCAGCCCCAGCATTTT. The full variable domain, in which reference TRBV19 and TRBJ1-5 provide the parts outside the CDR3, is DGGITQSPKYLFRKEGQNVTLSCEQNLNHDAMYWYRQDPGQGLRLIYYSQIVNDFQKGDIAEGYSVSREKKESFPLTVTSAQKNPTAFYLCASSYRAQPQHFGDGTRLSIL.

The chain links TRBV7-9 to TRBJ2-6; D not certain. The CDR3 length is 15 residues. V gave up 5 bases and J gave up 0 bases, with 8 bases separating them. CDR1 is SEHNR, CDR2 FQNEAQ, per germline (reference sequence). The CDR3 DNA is TGTGCCAGCAGCCCCCCCATCTCTGGGGCCAACGTCCTGACTTTC. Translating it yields CASSPPISGANVLTF.

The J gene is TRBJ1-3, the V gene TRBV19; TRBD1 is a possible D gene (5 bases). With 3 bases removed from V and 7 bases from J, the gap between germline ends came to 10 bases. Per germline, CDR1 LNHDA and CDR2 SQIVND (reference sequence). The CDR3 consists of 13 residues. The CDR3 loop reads CASSIGRANTIYF. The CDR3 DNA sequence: TGTGCCAGTAGTATCGGCAGGGCCAACACCATATATTTT. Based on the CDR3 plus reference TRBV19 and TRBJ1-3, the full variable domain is DGGITQSPKYLFRKEGQNVTLSCEQNLNHDAMYWYRQDPGQGLRLIYYSQIVNDFQKGDIAEGYSVSREKKESFPLTVTSAQKNPTAFYLCASSIGRANTIYFGEGSWLTVV.

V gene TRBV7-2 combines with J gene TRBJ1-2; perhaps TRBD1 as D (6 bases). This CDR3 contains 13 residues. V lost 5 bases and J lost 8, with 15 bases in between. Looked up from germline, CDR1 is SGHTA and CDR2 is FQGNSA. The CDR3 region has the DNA TGTGCCAGCAGCGCTCATCAGGGGCAAGGCTACACCTTC. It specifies CASSAHQGQGYTF.

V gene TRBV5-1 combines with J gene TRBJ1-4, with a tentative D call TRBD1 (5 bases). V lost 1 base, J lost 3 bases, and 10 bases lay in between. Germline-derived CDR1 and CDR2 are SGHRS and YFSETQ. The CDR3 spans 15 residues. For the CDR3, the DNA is TGCGCCAGCAGCTTGTCGGGGGTAGCTAATGAAAAACTGTTTTTT. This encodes CASSLSGVANEKLFF.